The clone carrying this T cell receptor beta chain was seen ten or more times. Its antigen is unknown. The sample comes from a study of blood T cells in healthy people across ages. Study-wide findings and caveats: More naive CD4+ cells and higher diversity were found in long-lived than in aged donors.

A second PCR of 7 to 11 cycles used a sample-barcoded 5' primer and a J-beta primer mix. Every single cDNA molecule received a tag from a template-switch adaptor with 12 random nucleotides. TCRdb processed the 5' RACE reads anew with MiXCR; each CDR3 protein has one entry. Among roughly 700,000 distinct CDR3 sequences listed, around 32% were seen once. The sequence was collected from an elderly woman in good health. Sequenced sample: blood.

CDR3 sequence (DNA): TGCGCCAGCAGCTTGGGAACAGAAACTGAAGCTTTCTTT. It specifies CASSLGTETEAFF. The chain joins TRBV5-1 to TRBJ1-1; D gene uncertain. The CDR3 has 13 amino acids. CDR1 SGHRS and CDR2 YFSETQ come from the germline V gene. The V end was cut by 0 bases, the J end by 5 bases, with 8 bases between.